This is a list of T cell receptor beta chains from one sample in a study of early T cells in non-severe SARS-CoV-2 infection. MiXCR, applied by TCRdb to the 5' RACE reads, yields one record per CDR3 protein. In the table there are around 47,000 distinct CDR3 sequences, approximately 10% of which are singletons. Input material: whole blood. These TCRs come from an adult who was a healthcare worker with PCR-confirmed SARS-CoV-2 infection or an uninfected control (not recorded which). Both conserved end residues are part of each CDR3. Fields, in order: J gene, D gene, clone size, V gene, CDR3 protein. A D gene is named only where the DNA matches it firmly. Clone size is shown for a subset of rows, as once, few, many or a class of expanded clone.

TRBJ2-3,.,.,TRBV10-3,CAISTDRTYTDTQYF
TRBJ2-5,.,many,TRBV10-3,CAIARGEGETQYF
TRBJ1-5,TRBD1,.,TRBV28,CASWGRGRVSQPQHF
TRBJ2-1,.,many,TRBV12-3/TRBV12-4,CASSLAGVGNEQFF
TRBJ2-7,.,many,TRBV5-1,CASSLGTFYEQYF
TRBJ2-3,.,.,TRBV2,CASKSVGGTDTQYF
TRBJ2-3,.,.,TRBV7-2,CASSYLRDTQYF
TRBJ2-5,TRBD2,.,TRBV20-1,CSAPPSGREETQYF
TRBJ1-4,.,many,TRBV6-5,CASRGGFATNEKLFF
TRBJ2-2,TRBD2,.,TRBV7-9,CASSLIAGVTGELFF
TRBJ1-3,.,many,TRBV4-2,CASSHGTPENTIYF
TRBJ2-7,.,few,TRBV11-2,CASSLAGKPYEQYF
TRBJ1-1,.,.,TRBV9,CASSVGTSGATEAFF
TRBJ1-4,.,many,TRBV12-3/TRBV12-4,CASSSGTFDGEKLFF
TRBJ2-7,.,.,TRBV25-1,CASSESFYEQYF
TRBJ1-2,.,few,TRBV7-6,CASSLGATGGYTF
TRBJ2-7,.,few,TRBV20-1,CSASARAAEQYF
TRBJ2-5,.,.,TRBV21-1,CASSPVCPGAGGPAWLRETQYF
TRBJ2-5,.,.,TRBV6-5,CASSYSGFGQYF
TRBJ2-3,.,many,TRBV6-2/TRBV6-3,CASSYVLARTDTQYF
TRBJ2-6,TRBD1,many,TRBV29-1,CSVRGQAVSGANVLTF
TRBJ2-1,TRBD2,few,TRBV29-1,CSAGTSGIDEQFF
TRBJ1-4,TRBD1,many,TRBV3-1,CASSHTGQGNEKLFF
TRBJ2-3,TRBD1,.,TRBV24-1,CATSDWTGNSYDTQYF
TRBJ2-3,.,many,TRBV5-4,CASSLNTDTQYF
TRBJ1-2,.,many,TRBV5-4,CASSLEGRTGGYTF
TRBJ2-1,.,few,TRBV27,CASSPRQGLSFNEQFF
TRBJ1-4,.,many,TRBV2,CASSEDRGGAVF
TRBJ1-1,.,.,TRBV6-5,CASSYFQGNAEAFF
TRBJ2-2,.,many,TRBV6-2/TRBV6-3,CASSPATDTGELFF
TRBJ2-7,.,many,TRBV14,CASSQGVGRSLYEQYF
TRBJ2-5,TRBD2,.,TRBV20-1,CSASLPSGRETQYF
TRBJ2-7,.,.,TRBV5-1,CASSTTGSLNSIF
TRBJ2-7,.,many,TRBV27,CASRVGTQQAYEQYF
TRBJ2-3,.,few,TRBV5-6,CASSLAWTASTDTQYF
TRBJ1-1,.,many,TRBV29-1,CSVERQSRLMNTEAFF
TRBJ2-4,TRBD2,.,TRBV9,CASSPSGRDWENIQYF
TRBJ2-5,TRBD2,.,TRBV3-1,CASSPTPGLQQETQYF
TRBJ1-3,.,many,TRBV18,CASSPSDSGNTIYF
TRBJ2-7,.,many,TRBV11-2,CASSLGDRGPYEQYF
TRBJ2-1,TRBD2,medium-sized,TRBV7-9,CASSSTSRYGNEQFF
TRBJ2-7,.,many,TRBV28,CASRGALPYEQYF
TRBJ2-1,TRBD2,.,TRBV20-1,CSARDMERGDHNEQFF
TRBJ2-1,.,.,TRBV6-2/TRBV6-3,CASSQGGQNYNEQFF
TRBJ2-2,TRBD1,.,TRBV20-1,CSAATSGGTGELFF
TRBJ2-7,.,few,TRBV28,CASSSSLGGYEQYF
TRBJ2-1,TRBD2,.,TRBV29-1,CSVEGTSGSAGNEQFF
TRBJ2-2,TRBD1,many,TRBV10-3,CAILDGQDTGELFF
TRBJ2-3,.,many,TRBV20-1,CSARGGPSTDTQYF
TRBJ1-1,.,.,TRBV29-1,CSVGGAGNGLNTEAFF
TRBJ2-5,.,many,TRBV4-3,CASSQAEMGTQETQYF
TRBJ2-1,.,few,TRBV4-3,CASSQAPRQYNEQFF